Shown below are 11 T cell receptor beta chains from a single sample sequenced in a study of graft-versus-host responses after intestinal transplantation. Clones were sequenced by immunoSEQ multiplex PCR, and TCRdb holds only the in-frame ones, with some missing. The repertoire holds approximately 100,000 clones, with 87% as singletons. For these TCRs, the target antigens are not known. The source material was unstimulated CD4+ T cells sorted from spleen or lymph node cells, sampled before intestinal transplant. Receptor source: a human donor who received an intestinal transplant.

This CDR3 reads CASSRVLGGLNTGELFF. The CDR3 DNA is TGTGCCAGCAGCCGCGTCCTGGGGGGACTGAACACCGGGGAGCTGTTTTTT. The rearrangement uses TRBV4-2 and TRBJ2-2; tentative D call: TRBD2 (6 bases). The CDR3 sequence is 17 residues long. Germline values: CDR1 LGHNA, CDR2 YNFKEQ. The V gene lost 4 bases and the J gene lost 1 base, with 16 bases spanning the gap.

The V gene is TRBV6-7, the J gene TRBJ2-5; 11 bases fit TRBD1. TRBV6-7 is treated as an ORF (open reading frame) with a function not yet certain. Unmatched junction bases numbered 3, after V lost 6 bases and J lost 3 bases. This CDR3 has 14 amino acids. The CDR3 nucleotides are TGTGCCAGCAGCCTGGGACAGGGGGAAGAGACCCAGTACTTC. The encoded protein is CASSLGQGEETQYF.

The V gene is TRBV25-1, the J gene TRBJ2-3, with 8 bases lining up with TRBD1. The V gene end was trimmed by 3 bases and the J gene end by 6 bases; junction bases not matched to a gene: 8. The CDR3 is made up of 15 amino acids. Germline CDR1 is MGHDK and CDR2 is SYGVNS. The CDR3 bases are TGTGCCAGCAGTGATATATCGACAGGGGAGGATACGCAGTATTTT. Protein: CASSDISTGEDTQYF.

The chain joins TRBV4-2 to TRBJ2-6; TRBD2 aligns across 7 bases. The CDR3 runs to 19 residues. The V segment lost 1 base and the J segment 0 bases; nucleotides outside the gene matches: 9. Germline CDR1 is LGHNA and CDR2 is YNFKEQ. CDR3 in amino acids: CASSQARDYPSSGANVLTF. CDR3 bases: TGTGCCAGCAGCCAAGCCCGGGACTACCCTAGCTCTGGGGCCAACGTCCTGACTTTC.

This chain links TRBV18 with TRBJ2-7; D is uncertain. Trimming removed 1 base at V and 7 bases at J, with 8 bases between. Germline-derived CDR1 and CDR2 are KGHSH and LQKENI. This CDR3 region has 12 residues. CDR3 amino acids: CASSPQPREQYF. The CDR3 DNA reads TGTGCCAGCTCACCACAACCGAGGGAGCAGTACTTC. The variable domain in full, completed from reference TRBV18 and TRBJ2-7, reads NAGVMQNPRHLVRRRGQEARLRCSPMKGHSHVYWYRQLPEEGLKFMVYLQKENIIDESGMPKERFSAEFPKEGPSILRIQQVVRGDSAAYFCASSPQPREQYFGPGTRLTVT.

On this clone: The same CDR3 can be traced to other DNA sequences in this sample. This chain links TRBV7-7 with TRBJ2-3; 11 bases are shared with TRBD2. Trimming cost V 1 base and J 5 bases; bases outside gene matches: 2. The length of the CDR3 is 15 residues. Germline V gives CDR1 SSHAT, CDR2 FNYEAQ (reference sequence). The CDR3 region is CASSLGLAGGDTQYF. The CDR3 DNA reads as TGTGCCAGCAGCTTAGGGCTAGCGGGGGGAGATACGCAGTATTTT.

This clone was recorded only once. The V gene is TRBV10-3, the J gene TRBJ1-6; TRBD1 agrees at 9 bases. V gave up 0 bases and J gave up 4 bases; unmatched junction bases: 4. The germline gives CDR1 ENHRY, CDR2 SYGVKD. This CDR3 region has 17 residues. The CDR3 sequence: CAISESRTGVYNSPLHF. The CDR3 DNA sequence: TGTGCCATCAGTGAGTCGAGGACAGGGGTTTATAATTCACCCCTCCACTTT.

The DNA of the CDR3 is TGCAGCGTGCGCGGAGGGGGAGTCACTGAAGCTTTCTTT. This encodes CSVRGGGVTEAFF. The chain joins TRBV29-1 to TRBJ1-1; D may be TRBD1 (6 bases). CDR1 and CDR2 (germline): SQVTM, ANQGSEA. V lost 6 bases to trimming and J lost 4 bases, with 15 bases between them. The CDR3 runs to 13 residues.

This clone was recorded only once. This chain joins TRBV27 and TRBJ1-6, with D unresolved. The CDR3 consists of 17 residues. CDR1 MNHEY and CDR2 SMNVEV come from the germline V gene (reference sequence). V lost 5 bases and J 5 bases, leaving 19 bases between the germline ends. The CDR3, as DNA: TGTGCCAGCAGTCCTAATACCGGAGGGCGCAATAATTCACCCCTCCACTTT. This encodes CASSPNTGGRNNSPLHF.

The chain uses TRBV11-1 and TRBJ2-5, with D perhaps matching TRBD2 (7 bases). The V end lost 1 base, the J end lost 4 bases, and 13 bases lay between the germline ends. The CDR3 consists of 15 residues. Germline V CDR1 and CDR2: SGHAT, FQDESV (reference sequence). The CDR3 nucleotides read TGTGCCAGCAGCTTAGTGCGGGGGCCAGCAGAGACCCAGTACTTC. Encoded protein: CASSLVRGPAETQYF.

V is TRBV5-5 and J is TRBJ1-1; D is ambiguous. V shed 2 bases and J shed 3 bases, with 17 bases lying between them. CDR3 length: 16 residues. Germline V gene data show CDR1 as SGHKS and CDR2 as YYEKEE (reference sequence). CDR3 amino acids: CASSFWAVVRDTEAFF. The CDR3, as DNA: TGTGCCAGCAGCTTTTGGGCTGTAGTGCGGGACACTGAAGCTTTCTTT.